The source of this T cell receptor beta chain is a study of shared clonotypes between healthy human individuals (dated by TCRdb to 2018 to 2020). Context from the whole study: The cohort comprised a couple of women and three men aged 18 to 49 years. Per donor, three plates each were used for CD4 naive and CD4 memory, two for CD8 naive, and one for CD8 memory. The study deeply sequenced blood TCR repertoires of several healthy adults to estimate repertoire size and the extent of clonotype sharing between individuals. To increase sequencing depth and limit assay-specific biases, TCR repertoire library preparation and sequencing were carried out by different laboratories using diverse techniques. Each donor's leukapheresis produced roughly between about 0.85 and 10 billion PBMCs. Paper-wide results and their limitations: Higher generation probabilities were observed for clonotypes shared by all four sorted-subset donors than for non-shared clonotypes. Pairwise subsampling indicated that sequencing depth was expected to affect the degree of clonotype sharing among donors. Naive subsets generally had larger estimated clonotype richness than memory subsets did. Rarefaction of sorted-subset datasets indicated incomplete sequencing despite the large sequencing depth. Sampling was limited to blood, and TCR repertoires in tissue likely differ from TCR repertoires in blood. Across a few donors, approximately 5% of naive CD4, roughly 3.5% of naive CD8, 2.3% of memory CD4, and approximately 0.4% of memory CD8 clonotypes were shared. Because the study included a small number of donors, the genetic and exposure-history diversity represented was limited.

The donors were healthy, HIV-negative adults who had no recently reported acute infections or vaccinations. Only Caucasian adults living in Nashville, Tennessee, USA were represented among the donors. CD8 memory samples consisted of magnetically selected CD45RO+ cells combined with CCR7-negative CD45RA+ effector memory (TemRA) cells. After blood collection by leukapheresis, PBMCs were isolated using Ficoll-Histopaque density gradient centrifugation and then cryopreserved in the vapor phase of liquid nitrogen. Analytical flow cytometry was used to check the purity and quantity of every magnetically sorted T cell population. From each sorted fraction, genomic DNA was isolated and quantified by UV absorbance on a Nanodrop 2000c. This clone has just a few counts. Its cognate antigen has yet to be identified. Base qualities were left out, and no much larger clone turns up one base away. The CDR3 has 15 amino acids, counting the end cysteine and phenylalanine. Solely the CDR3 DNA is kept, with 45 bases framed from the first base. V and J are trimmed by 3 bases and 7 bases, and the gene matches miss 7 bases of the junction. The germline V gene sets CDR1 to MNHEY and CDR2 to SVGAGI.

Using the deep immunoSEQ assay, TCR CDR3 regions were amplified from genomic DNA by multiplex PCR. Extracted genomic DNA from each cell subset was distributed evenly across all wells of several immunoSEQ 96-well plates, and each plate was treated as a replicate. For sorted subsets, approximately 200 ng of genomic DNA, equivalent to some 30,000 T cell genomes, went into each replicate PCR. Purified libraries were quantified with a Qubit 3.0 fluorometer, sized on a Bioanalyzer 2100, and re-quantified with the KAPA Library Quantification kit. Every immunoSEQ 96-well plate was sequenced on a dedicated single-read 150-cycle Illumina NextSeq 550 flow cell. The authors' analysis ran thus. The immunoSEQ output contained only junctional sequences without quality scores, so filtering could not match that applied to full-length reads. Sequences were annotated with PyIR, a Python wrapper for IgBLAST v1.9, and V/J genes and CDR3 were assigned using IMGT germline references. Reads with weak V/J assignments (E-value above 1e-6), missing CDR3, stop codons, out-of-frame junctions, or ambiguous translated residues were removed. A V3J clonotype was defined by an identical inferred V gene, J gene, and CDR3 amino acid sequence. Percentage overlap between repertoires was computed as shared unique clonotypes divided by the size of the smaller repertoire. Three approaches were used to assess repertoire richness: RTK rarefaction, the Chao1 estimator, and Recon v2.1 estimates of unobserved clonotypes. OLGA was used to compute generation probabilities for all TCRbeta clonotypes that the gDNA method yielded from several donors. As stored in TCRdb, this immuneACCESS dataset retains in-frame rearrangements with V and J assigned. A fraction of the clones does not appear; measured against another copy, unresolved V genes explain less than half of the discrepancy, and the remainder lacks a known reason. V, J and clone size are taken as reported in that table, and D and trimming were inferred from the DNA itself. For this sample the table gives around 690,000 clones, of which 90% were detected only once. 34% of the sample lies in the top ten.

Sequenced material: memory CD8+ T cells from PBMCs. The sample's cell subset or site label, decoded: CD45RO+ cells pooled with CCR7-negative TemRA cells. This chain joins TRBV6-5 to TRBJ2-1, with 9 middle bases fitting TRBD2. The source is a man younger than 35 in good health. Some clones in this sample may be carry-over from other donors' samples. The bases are TGTGCCAGCAGTTATGAGGGCGGGAGGGCGAATGAGCAGTTCTTC. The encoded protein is CASSYEGGRANEQFF.